The text below deals with one TCR beta chain. Amplification of TCR alpha and beta CDR3 regions from RNA used iRepertoire nested multiplex PCR. TCRdb ran MiXCR on the multiplex PCR reads and lists one entry per CDR3 protein. The repertoire holds 150,000 to 200,000 distinct CDR3 sequences, with about 47% as singletons. The data belong to a study of glioma-infiltrating T cells. The CDR3 is made up of 16 amino acids. V was trimmed by 10 bases and J by 0 bases, leaving 22 bases between them. Per the germline V gene, CDR1 is MDHEN and CDR2 is SYDVKM. The gene calls are TRBV28 and TRBJ2-7, with no clear D. The clonotype was recovered from a human donor with low-grade glioma or glioblastoma, undergoing nonglioma brain surgery, or in good health (not recorded which). The specimen sequenced was glioma tissue, nonneoplastic brain tissue, or PBMCs (not recorded which). This CDR3 is CATQGLNRRFSYEQYF. The CDR3 nucleotides are TGTGCCACCCAAGGGCTTAATCGGAGATTCTCCTACGAGCAGTACTTC. The whole variable domain, remainder taken from reference TRBV28 and TRBJ2-7, is DVKVTQSSRYLVKRTGEKVFLECVQDMDHENMFWYRQDPGLGLRLIYFSYDVKMKEKGDIPEGYSVSREKKERFSLILESASTNQTSMYLCATQGLNRRFSYEQYFGPGTRLTVT.